The clone carrying this T cell receptor (beta chain) was recorded many times. This sample is part of a study of T-cell reconstitution after alpha-beta-depleted transplantation in children. Germline V gene data show CDR1 as SGHRS and CDR2 as YFSETQ. The V and J ends lost 0 bases and 4 bases, in that order; junction bases with no gene match: 9. This CDR3 has 17 residues. Unique molecular identifiers were used to barcode this TCRbeta library. One entry per CDR3 protein, called by TCRdb with MiXCR from the PCR reads. The sample holds around 96,000 distinct CDR3 sequences, less than 15% seen once. This rearrangement joins TRBV5-1 to TRBJ2-5; 10 nucleotides agree with TRBD1. The receptor comes from a human donor who donated a stem cell graft to a child with inherited bone marrow failure. Here the sequenced sample was PBMCs from the stem cell graft donor, taken from the stem cell graft. This CDR3 is CASSLGPRTGGVETQYF. CDR3 DNA: TGCGCCAGCAGCTTGGGACCCCGGACAGGGGGGGTAGAGACCCAGTACTTC.